This entry lists 14 T cell receptor beta chains sequenced from one sample in a study of T-cell memory formation after mild COVID-19. TCRdb fed the 5' RACE reads into MiXCR, producing one record per CDR3 protein. In the table there are about 290,000 distinct CDR3 sequences, 15% to 20% of which are singletons. Sample: PBMCs or a T cell subset sorted from them (not recorded which). These TCRs come from a man between 18 and 29 years old who had mild COVID-19 (a few samples of this study predate the infection). Cell type and time point are not known.

A few counts support this clonotype. The V and J genes are TRBV6-1 and TRBJ2-1, with D maybe TRBD1 (6 bases). Germline V gene data show CDR1 as MNHNS and CDR2 as SASEGT. The CDR3 is made up of 14 amino acids. V lost 6 bases, J lost 2 bases, and 11 bases lay in between. The CDR3 DNA follows: TGTGCCAGCAGGACCGGACAGCCCTACAATGAGCAGTTCTTC. Protein product: CASRTGQPYNEQFF.

Ten or more counts support this clonotype. The chain recombines TRBV12-3 or TRBV12-4 with TRBJ1-1; D gene unclear. The CDR3 runs 11 residues. Trimming took 0 bases from V and 7 from J, leaving 3 bases between them. The CDR3 sequence is CASSLAVEAFF. CDR3 DNA: TGTGCCAGCAGTTTAGCGGTTGAAGCTTTCTTT.

This clonotype turned up a few times. This chain connects TRBV10-3 to TRBJ2-3; D tentatively fits TRBD1 or TRBD2 (5 bases each). Germline assignment: CDR1 ENHRY and CDR2 SYGVKD. The CDR3 loop spans 15 amino acids. Trimming removed 4 bases from V and 0 bases from J, with 11 bases in between. CDR3 nucleotide sequence: TGTGCCATCAGTGGGGACGTCGCTAGCACAGATACGCAGTATTTT. This gives the protein CAISGDVASTDTQYF.

This clonotype showed up just a few times. This chain connects TRBV12-3 or TRBV12-4 to TRBJ2-1, with 7 nucleotides matching TRBD1. Trimming at V came to 6 bases and at J to 0 bases, leaving 5 bases not matched to a gene. There are 15 residues in the CDR3. CDR3 in DNA: TGTGCCAGCAGCAGGGACAGCCTCTCCTACAATGAGCAGTTCTTC. This translates into CASSRDSLSYNEQFF.

This chain joins TRBV7-2 and TRBJ2-3; no definite D call. CDR3 length: 16 amino acids. CDR1 is SGHTA, CDR2 FQGNSA, per germline. V was cut by 6 bases and J by 2 bases, with 18 bases left in between. The CDR3 DNA is TGTGCCAGCAGGCCCGGTTCAGCTGGCGTCACAGATACGCAGTATTTT. The encoded protein is CASRPGSAGVTDTQYF.

This clonotype was observed many times. This chain links TRBV2 with TRBJ1-4; 8 bases are a match to TRBD1. The CDR3 totals 13 residues. Looked up from germline, CDR1 is SNHLY and CDR2 is FYNNEI. The V gene end was trimmed by 9 bases and the J gene end by 7 bases; junction bases not matched to a gene: 7. In DNA form, the CDR3 reads TGTGCCAGTGGAGGGCAGGGGGCTGAAAAACTGTTTTTT. Amino acids: CASGGQGAEKLFF.

The gene calls are TRBV12-3 or TRBV12-4 and TRBJ2-1; 10 positions agree with TRBD2. The CDR3 is 18 amino acids. J lost 0 bases, V lost 4 bases, and 9 bases had no gene match. Here the CDR3 DNA reads TGTGCCAGCAGTTCGGCGCTTAGCGGGGGGAGCTCCTACAATGAGCAGTTCTTC. This encodes CASSSALSGGSSYNEQFF.

The chain couples TRBV11-2 to TRBJ1-4; D unresolved. Trimming took off 0 bases at V and 10 bases at J, with 9 bases between the two ends. The CDR3 length is 13 residues. Germline CDR1 is SGHAT and CDR2 is FQNNGV. Here the CDR3 DNA reads TGTGCCAGCAGCTTAGATCTCTCGGTAAAACTGTTTTTT. Translation gives CASSLDLSVKLFF.

The rearrangement joins TRBV30 to TRBJ2-1; 7 positions agree with TRBD2. V lost 8 bases to trimming and J lost 6 bases; unmatched junction nucleotides: 10. CDR3 length: 13 residues. The germline V gene has CDR1 GTSNPN and CDR2 SVGIG (reference sequence). The DNA for the CDR3 is TGTGCCGGGGGGGGGAGTTTAGGCAATGAGCAGTTCTTC. This sequence encodes CAGGGSLGNEQFF. The whole variable domain, filled in from reference TRBV30 and TRBJ2-1, reads SQTIHQWPATLVQPVGSPLSLECTVEGTSNPNLYWYRQAAGRGLQLLFYSVGIGQISSEVPQNLSASRPQDRQFILSSKKLLLSDSGFYLCAGGGSLGNEQFFGPGTRLTVL.

This clonotype came up a few times. The gene calls are TRBV5-1 and TRBJ1-4; no definite D call. This CDR3 has 14 amino acids. CDR1 is SGHRS and CDR2 is YFSETQ in the germline V gene. The V end was cut by 2 bases, the J end by 7 bases, with 12 bases between. The CDR3 nucleotides read TGCGCCAGCAGCTTTTCTCCAGCCAGTGAAAAACTGTTTTTT. Protein product: CASSFSPASEKLFF.

The chain carries TRBV6-6 and TRBJ2-3; 7 bases agree with TRBD2. Germline-derived CDR1 and CDR2 are MNHNY and SVGAGI (reference sequence). The CDR3 consists of 16 residues. V was clipped by 3 bases and J by 2 bases; unmatched bases: 8. The CDR3 loop is CASSYPASGPTDTQYF. In nucleotides, the CDR3 is TGTGCCAGCAGTTATCCGGCTAGCGGACCCACAGATACGCAGTATTTT.

This clonotype has a handful of counts. The CDR3 bases are TGTGCCAGCAGTTATCGGCCGAACACTGAAGCTTTCTTT. It is translated as CASSYRPNTEAFF. The rearrangement links TRBV6-5 to TRBJ1-1; D remains unclear. This CDR3 has 13 amino acids. The V gene's germline CDR1 is MNHEY and CDR2 SVGAGI. The germline V and J ends were trimmed by 3 bases and 1 base, with 6 bases remaining between them.

The chain carries TRBV28 and TRBJ2-5; possibly TRBD2 for D (5 bases). The CDR3 is 14 residues long. The germline V gene has CDR1 MDHEN and CDR2 SYDVKM. V shed 5 bases and J shed 0 bases, with 10 bases lying between them. The CDR3 protein is CASSPTIYQETQYF. As DNA, the CDR3 is TGTGCCAGCAGTCCGACTATATACCAAGAGACCCAGTACTTC. The full variable domain, its missing parts supplied by reference TRBV28 and TRBJ2-5, is DVKVTQSSRYLVKRTGEKVFLECVQDMDHENMFWYRQDPGLGLRLIYFSYDVKMKEKGDIPEGYSVSREKKERFSLILESASTNQTSMYLCASSPTIYQETQYFGPGTRLLVL.

This clonotype was detected only a few times. This may stem from a read error, because a much larger clone lies one nucleotide away. The chain carries TRBV7-7 and TRBJ2-1, with 8 bases matching TRBD1. V lost 5 bases and J lost 0; bases outside the gene matches: 3. Germline V gene lookup returns CDR1 SSHAT and CDR2 FNYEAQ (reference sequence). The CDR3 contains 15 residues. CDR3 DNA sequence: TGTGCCAGCAGCCGGGACAGGAGCTCCTACAATGAGCAGTTCTTC. It codes for CASSRDRSSYNEQFF.